This TCR beta chain was sequenced during a study of blood T cell repertoires in COVID-19. Study-level information: Both acute and convalescent COVID-19 samples were obtained from the United States, Italy and Spain. T cells, B-cell-depleted T cells, or PBMCs supplied cDNA or gDNA.

In the authors' workflow: Estimated nucleated cell counts came from reference gene primer amplification. Repertoires were generated with immunoSEQ multiplex PCR, while TCRdb's copy carries only in-frame clones and drops some. That table supplies the V and J calls and clone size; D and trimming were determined from the DNA. Seen here are about 120,000 clones, approximately 88% observed once, and the top ten hold roughly 8.1%. CDR1 is SGHKS, CDR2 YYEKEE, per germline (reference sequence). Trimming removed 5 bases from V and 2 bases from J, with 17 bases in between. This CDR3 comprises 15 residues. This clone was detected only once.

This TCR was recovered from a middle-aged woman with acute or convalescent COVID-19. The rearrangement links TRBV5-5 to TRBJ2-7; maybe TRBD1 (6 bases). The sequenced material came from peripheral blood. CDR3 loop: CASRNRQVGTYEQYF. Here the CDR3 DNA reads TGTGCCAGCAGGAATAGACAGGTAGGGACCTACGAGCAGTACTTC.